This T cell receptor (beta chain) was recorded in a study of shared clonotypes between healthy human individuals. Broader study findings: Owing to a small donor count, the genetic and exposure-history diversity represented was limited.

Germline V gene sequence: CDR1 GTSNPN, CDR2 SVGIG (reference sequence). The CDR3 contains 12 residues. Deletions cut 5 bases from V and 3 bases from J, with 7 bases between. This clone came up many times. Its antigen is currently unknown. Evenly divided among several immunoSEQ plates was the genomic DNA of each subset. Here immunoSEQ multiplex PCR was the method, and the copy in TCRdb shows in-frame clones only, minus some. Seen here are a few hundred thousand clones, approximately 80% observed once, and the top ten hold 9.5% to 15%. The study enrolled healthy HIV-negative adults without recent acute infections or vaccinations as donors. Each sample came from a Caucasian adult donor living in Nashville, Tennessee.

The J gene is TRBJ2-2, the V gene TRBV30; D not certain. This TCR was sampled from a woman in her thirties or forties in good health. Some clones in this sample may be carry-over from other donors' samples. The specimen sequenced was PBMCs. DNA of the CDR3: TGTGCCTGGTCGTGGGACACCGGGGAGCTGTTTTTT. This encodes CAWSWDTGELFF.